This T cell receptor (beta chain) appears in the sequencing data of a study of vaccination and CD4 T cells after COVID-19. For the study at large: Convalescent donors: six male, four female; seven Caucasian, two Asian, one multiracial, two Hispanic. Between diagnosis and the drawing of post-COVID samples lay a median around 100 days (range 35 to 161). Blood was drawn a median around 70 days post second dose, range 14 to 241. Cultures serving as controls received a peptide pool (CEFX or HIV-1 Nef) or no peptide.

Worth noting for this clonotype: The antigen is unknown.

Time point meaning: late sampling 161 to 241 days after vaccination in a few convalescent patients. The treatment: roughly 10-day PBMC culture with coronavirus spike peptide pools or control peptides (ViraFEST assay). The Oncomine TCR Beta short-read assay was applied to DNA of cultured CD4+ T cells. TCRdb re-analysed the PCR reads in MiXCR, keeping a single row per CDR3 protein. The sample holds about 17,000 distinct CDR3 sequences, about 51% seen once. This TCR was recovered from a human donor who had recovered from COVID-19. This sample comprised CD4+ T cells from blood, cultured in vitro, obtained about 7 months after SARS-CoV-2 vaccination.

The CDR3 DNA is TGTGCCATCCCCCCCGGACTAGCGGGACAAACCTCCTACAATGAGCAGTTCTTC. This sequence encodes CAIPPGLAGQTSYNEQFF. The chain links TRBV6-4 to TRBJ2-1; 12 bases agree with TRBD2. V was pared by 10 bases and J by 0 bases, with 13 bases of the junction left unmatched. Germline-derived CDR1 and CDR2 are MRHNA and SNTAGT. This CDR3 region has 18 residues.